This T cell receptor beta chain derives from a study of blood T cell repertoires in COVID-19. This clone was recorded only once. The assay was immunoSEQ multiplex PCR, and TCRdb's table has in-frame clones only and misses some. The sample records fewer than 300,000 clones, approximately 85% being singletons. There are 15 residues in the CDR3. After removal of 1 base from V and 5 bases from J, the junction contained 0 bases not matched to a gene. Germline CDR1 reads SGHAT; CDR2 reads FQDESV (reference sequence). The sequenced material came from peripheral blood. The chain is built from TRBV11-1 and TRBJ2-1; TRBD2 aligns across 12 bases. The receptor was derived from a man aged 50-59 years with active or convalescent COVID-19. The CDR3 protein is CASSLGLAGDNEQFF. For the CDR3, the DNA is TGTGCCAGCAGCTTAGGACTAGCGGGAGACAATGAGCAGTTCTTC.